The present TCR beta chain was sequenced within a study of a mutant IDH1 vaccine in newly diagnosed glioma. CDR1 and CDR2 from the germline V gene are MDHEN and SYDVKM. The junction had 14 bases not matched to a gene; V was cut back by 4 bases and J by 6 bases. The CDR3 is 17 residues long. Comments on this clone: Its antigen is not known.

Profiled with immunoSEQ multiplex PCR; TCRdb holds only in-frame clones, not every one. The table records approximately 100,000 clones, under 90% of them present only once. Time point meaning: week 47, end of study. The content of each vaccine dose was 300 ug of mutant IDH1 20-mer peptide, and topical imiquimod accompanied it. This TCR derives from a woman in her fifties or sixties with glioma. The sequences come from PBMCs, collected from a glioma patient whose treatment included an IDH1 peptide vaccine. This chain connects TRBV28 to TRBJ1-4, with 7 bases that match TRBD1. CDR3 loop: CASSSMGLGQGDEKLFF. Here the CDR3 DNA reads TGTGCCAGCAGTTCCATGGGACTGGGTCAGGGGGATGAAAAACTGTTTTTT.